The clone carrying this T cell receptor (beta chain) came up a few times. It was with unique molecular identifiers that the TCRbeta library was prepared. From the PCR reads, TCRdb called clonotypes with MiXCR, one entry per CDR3 protein. This sample has fewer than 400,000 distinct CDR3 sequences, with roughly 22% found just once. The data are from a study of T-cell reconstitution after alpha-beta-depleted transplantation in children. The trim removed 5 bases at V and 7 bases at J, leaving 14 bases unmatched. The germline V gene has CDR1 SGHTA and CDR2 FQGNSA. The CDR3 is 17 residues long. This TCR came from a human donor who donated a stem cell graft to a child with acute myeloid leukemia. This chain connects TRBV7-2 to TRBJ2-1, with 10 bases fitting TRBD2. The sample was PBMCs from the stem cell graft donor, taken from the stem cell graft. The CDR3 nucleotides are TGTGCCAGCAGCCTTACTAGCGGGATCCCCCTTAGGAATGAGCAGTTCTTC. This encodes CASSLTSGIPLRNEQFF.